This paragraph reports one TCR beta chain. Its antigen target is currently unknown. No per-base quality is available; no much larger clone lies one base away. The CDR3 goes from the cysteine to the phenylalanine over 13 residues. Only the CDR3 portion is preserved as DNA: 39 bases, with reading frame beginning at the first base. The germline V gene encodes CDR1 SGHRS and CDR2 YFSETQ. The trim is 4 bases for V and 2 bases for J, with a gap of 10 bases between the germline ends. Healthy HIV-negative adults with no recently reported acute infections or vaccinations were included as donors. Only Caucasian adults living in Nashville, Tennessee, USA were represented among the donors. CD4+ T cells were enriched by magnetic negative selection, after which naive cells were positively selected on CD45RA and the negative fraction was taken as the memory subset. Blood was obtained by leukapheresis, after which PBMCs were separated by Ficoll-Histopaque density gradient centrifugation and cryopreserved in liquid nitrogen vapor phase. Purity and quantity of every magnetically sorted T cell population were checked by analytical flow cytometry. From each sorted fraction, genomic DNA was isolated and quantified by UV absorbance on a Nanodrop 2000c.

This sample stems from a study of shared clonotypes between healthy human individuals (TCRdb year 2020). Context from the whole study: A few men and a couple of women, aged 18 to 49 years, made up the cohort. The study deeply sequenced blood TCR repertoires of about five healthy adults to estimate repertoire size and the extent of clonotype sharing between individuals. Leukapheresis yielded between about 0.9 and 9 billion PBMCs per donor. For each donor, three plates each were used for CD4 naive and CD4 memory, two plates were used for CD8 naive, and one plate was used for CD8 memory. To increase sequencing depth and limit assay-specific biases, TCR repertoire library preparation and sequencing were carried out by different laboratories using diverse techniques. Study-wide findings and limitations: Pairwise subsampling led to the expectation that sequencing depth would affect the degree of clonotype sharing among donors. Because the study included a small number of donors, the genetic and exposure-history diversity represented was limited. Naive subsets generally had larger estimated clonotype richness than memory subsets. Rarefaction of sorted-subset datasets indicated incomplete sequencing despite the large sequencing depth. Only blood was sampled, and tissue TCR repertoires likely differ from those in blood. Sharing across several donors was observed for around 4.8% of naive CD4, 3% to 3.5% of naive CD8, 2% to 2.5% of memory CD4, and roughly 0.4% of memory CD8 clonotypes. Higher generation probabilities were observed for clonotypes shared by all four sorted-subset donors than for non-shared clonotypes.

TCR CDR3 regions were amplified from genomic DNA by multiplex PCR using the deep immunoSEQ assay. Extracted genomic DNA from each cell subset was distributed evenly across all wells of several immunoSEQ 96-well plates, and each plate was treated as a replicate. For sorted subsets, roughly 200 ng genomic DNA, equal to tens of thousands of T cell genomes, was loaded into each replicate PCR. Purified libraries were measured with a Qubit 3.0 fluorometer, size-checked on a Bioanalyzer 2100, and measured again with the KAPA Library Quantification kit. A separate single-read 150-cycle Illumina NextSeq 550 flow cell was used to sequence each immunoSEQ 96-well plate. The published analysis was carried out like this. Because the immunoSEQ output held only junctional sequences and lacked quality scores, the filtering could not match the filtering applied to full-length reads. Sequences were annotated with PyIR, a Python wrapper for IgBLAST v1.9, and V/J genes and CDR3 were assigned using IMGT germline references. Reads with weak V/J assignments (E-value above 1e-6), missing CDR3, stop codons, out-of-frame junctions, or ambiguous translated residues were removed. A V3J clonotype was defined by an identical inferred V gene, J gene, and CDR3 amino acid sequence. Percentage overlap between repertoires was computed as shared unique clonotypes divided by the size of the smaller repertoire. RTK rarefaction, the Chao1 estimator, and Recon v2.1 estimates of unobserved clonotypes were used to assess repertoire richness. Generation probabilities for all TCRbeta clonotypes obtained by the gDNA method from a handful of donors were computed using OLGA. TCRdb retrieved this table from immuneACCESS and kept in-frame rearrangements only. Not all clones are present; in checked studies, unresolved V genes account for under half, and no reason is known for the remainder. That table supplies the V and J calls and clone size; D and trimming were determined from the DNA. The sample table contains under 200,000 clones; only one count was recorded for just under 95% of them. More than 0.065% of the sample goes to the ten largest clones.

This chain joins TRBV5-1 to TRBJ2-7, with an unclear D gene assignment. The source material was naive CD4+ T cells sorted from blood. Explained via the paper, the cell subset or site label denotes: CD45RA+ positively selected. This clonotype was sampled from a woman under 40 in good health. CDR3 sequence: CASSEQLTYEQYF. The DNA sequence is as follows: TGCGCCAGCAGCGAGCAACTAACCTACGAGCAGTACTTC.